The 29 T cell receptor beta chains listed next were all sequenced from one sample in a study of cytomegalovirus exposure and HLA in healthy donors (dated by TCRdb to about 2017). Library preparation was by the immunoSEQ multiplex PCR assay. Drawn from immuneACCESS, this table holds only the in-frame rearrangements with V and J called that TCRdb kept. Clones are partly lost; checked studies trace under half to an unresolved V gene and leave the rest unexplained. The sample table records 150,000 to 200,000 clones; roughly 82% of these occur just once. The biggest ten clones account for 13% of the sample. Material for sequencing was PBMCs. The receptors were sampled from a woman in her 30s in good health and CMV-seropositive.

This clone was seen only once. A junction boundary mismatches the germline segment, possibly from a read error. This chain connects TRBV2 to TRBJ2-6; perhaps TRBD2 as D (6 bases). Germline V gene data show CDR1 as SNHLY and CDR2 as FYNNEI. The CDR3 is 12 amino acids. In DNA form, the CDR3 reads TGTGCCAGTATCCTGGGGGGCAACGTCCTGACTTTC. Its protein is CASILGGNVLTF.

This rearrangement joins TRBV28 to TRBJ2-7, with D possibly being TRBD2 (6 bases). Between the trimmed V and J ends, which lost 7 bases and 3 bases, there was a span of 22 bases. Looked up from germline, CDR1 is MDHEN and CDR2 is SYDVKM. The CDR3 is 16 amino acids. The CDR3 region is CASTPQYIGSSYEQYF. In DNA, the CDR3 is TGTGCCAGCACCCCCCAGTATATCGGGAGCAGCTACGAGCAGTACTTC.

The gene calls are TRBV30 and TRBJ1-4; D is ambiguous. Looked up from germline, CDR1 is GTSNPN and CDR2 is SVGIG (reference sequence). This CDR3 has 15 amino acids. Trimming shortened V by 0 bases and J by 8 bases, and 16 bases separated the two germline ends. The CDR3, as DNA: TGTGCCTGGAGTGTAAGTGGTCGGTTGGGCGAAAAACTGTTTTTT. As protein: CAWSVSGRLGEKLFF.

The chain employs TRBV29-1 and TRBJ2-5; D gene uncertain. The CDR3 spans 13 residues. Per the germline V gene, CDR1 is SQVTM and CDR2 is ANQGSEA. V was trimmed by 1 base and J by 5 bases, leaving 11 bases between them. CDR3 in amino acids: CSVEGQVMETQYF. DNA for the CDR3: TGCAGCGTTGAAGGGCAGGTAATGGAGACCCAGTACTTC. The variable domain in full, with the rest retrieved from reference TRBV29-1 and TRBJ2-5, is SAVISQKPSRDICQRGTSLTIQCQVDSQVTMMFWYRQQPGQSLTLIATANQGSEATYESGFVIDKFPISRPNLTFSTLTVSNMSPEDSSIYLCSVEGQVMETQYFGPGTRLLVL.

This clone was seen a few times. This chain links TRBV2 with TRBJ2-5, with 10 nucleotides matching TRBD2. Trimming at V came to 7 bases and at J to 5 bases, leaving 4 bases not matched to a gene. CDR1 SNHLY and CDR2 FYNNEI come from the germline V gene. There are 13 residues in the CDR3. The CDR3 DNA follows: TGTGCCAGCAAGGGGACTAGCGCGGAGACCCAGTACTTC. It yields the protein CASKGTSAETQYF.

The rearrangement joins TRBV4-1 to TRBJ1-2, with D perhaps TRBD1 (6 bases). This CDR3 spans 16 amino acids. V gave up 3 bases and J gave up 2 bases, with 16 bases separating them. Germline lookup yields CDR1 MGHRA and CDR2 YSYEKL. CDR3 sequence reads: CASSQLNTGTNYGYTF. The DNA of the CDR3 is TGCGCCAGCAGCCAGCTAAATACAGGGACCAACTATGGCTACACCTTC.

The chain couples TRBV27 to TRBJ1-2, with D possibly matching TRBD1 (6 bases). Trimming cost V 2 bases and J 6 bases, with 10 bases left between them. CDR1 and CDR2 (germline): MNHEY, SMNVEV (reference sequence). This CDR3 is 13 amino acids long. The CDR3 here is CASSLTGINGYTF. CDR3 DNA sequence: TGTGCCAGCAGTTTAACAGGGATCAATGGCTACACCTTC.

This clone is a singleton in its sample. This rearrangement joins TRBV19 to TRBJ1-5; 7 bases are shared with TRBD1. With 6 bases clipped from V and 10 bases from J, the junction kept 12 bases outside the gene matches. Germline values: CDR1 LNHDA, CDR2 SQIVND (reference sequence). The CDR3 loop spans 14 amino acids. As DNA, the CDR3 is TGTGCCAGTAGCGAAGGGACAGCAATCAGCCCCCAGCATTTT. Its translation: CASSEGTAISPQHF.

This clone was detected once. The chain has TRBV7-9 and TRBJ2-7; a weak D match, TRBD2 (6 bases). This CDR3 is 13 amino acids long. V lost 3 bases and J lost 7, with 13 bases in between. Per the germline V gene, CDR1 is SEHNR and CDR2 is FQNEAQ (reference sequence). For the CDR3, the DNA is TGTGCCAGCAGCTTTTCCGGGACTCGGGAGCAGTACTTC. Translating gives CASSFSGTREQYF.

The chain carries TRBV28 and TRBJ1-2; D is possibly TRBD1 (5 bases). V lost 6 bases and J 7 bases, leaving 12 bases between the germline ends. This CDR3 has 12 residues. The V gene's germline CDR1 is MDHEN and CDR2 SYDVKM. The CDR3 region is CASSREAGGYTF. The CDR3 coding sequence is TGTGCCAGCAGCAGGGAGGCGGGTGGCTACACCTTC.

V usage is TRBV27 and J usage is TRBJ1-5; D is possibly TRBD1 (6 bases). Trimming stripped 3 bases from V and 4 bases from J, with 10 bases between. This CDR3 is built from 14 residues. The germline gives CDR1 MNHEY, CDR2 SMNVEV (reference sequence). The CDR3 DNA sequence: TGTGCCAGCAGTTTGATTAGGGGGAATCAGCCCCAGCATTTT. It encodes CASSLIRGNQPQHF.

The genes are TRBV28 and TRBJ2-1; TRBD2 might be the D (5 bases). Germline-derived CDR1 and CDR2 are MDHEN and SYDVKM. CDR3 size: 17 residues. Trimming took off 1 base at V and 1 base at J, with 14 bases between the two ends. As DNA, the CDR3 is TGTGCCAGCAGTTTATTAGCGAGTGGACTTTCCTACAATGAGCAGTTCTTC. The encoded protein is CASSLLASGLSYNEQFF.

This chain joins TRBV28 and TRBJ2-7; 7 positions agree with TRBD2. The germline V gene encodes CDR1 MDHEN and CDR2 SYDVKM. Losses at the gene ends were 6 bases for V and 5 bases for J; bases not matched to a gene: 10. The CDR3 has 14 residues. CDR3: CASRKGGENNEQYF. CDR3 bases: TGTGCCAGCAGAAAGGGAGGGGAGAATAACGAGCAGTACTTC.

The V call is TRBV5-1, the J call TRBJ2-7; D unclear. CDR3 length: 13 residues. Per germline, CDR1 SGHRS and CDR2 YFSETQ. V shed 0 bases and J shed 3 bases, with 7 bases lying between them. CDR3 region: CASSLGGYYEQYF. DNA of the CDR3: TGCGCCAGCAGCTTGGGAGGATACTACGAGCAGTACTTC.

The CDR3 is CSGAHNEQFF. CDR3 nucleotides: TGCAGCGGGGCCCACAATGAGCAGTTCTTC. V and J are TRBV29-1 and TRBJ2-1; D call uncertain. Trimming removed 7 bases from V and 5 bases from J, with 6 bases in between. Germline CDR1 reads SQVTM; CDR2 reads ANQGSEA. The CDR3 is 10 amino acids.

This clone was found a few times. V gene TRBV5-1 combines with J gene TRBJ2-7; TRBD2 aligns across 7 bases. Trimming removed 2 bases from V and 2 bases from J; junction bases left unmatched: 1. This CDR3 contains 13 residues. Germline CDR1 is SGHRS and CDR2 is YFSETQ. Here the CDR3 reads CASSFTSAYEQYF. The CDR3 nucleotides are TGCGCCAGCAGCTTCACTAGCGCCTACGAGCAGTACTTC.

CDR3 in amino acids: CASSDRADYGYTF. The CDR3 region has the DNA TGTGCCAGCAGTGACAGGGCTGACTATGGCTACACCTTC. The J gene is TRBJ1-2, the V gene TRBV2; D possibly corresponds to TRBD1 (5 bases). This CDR3 region has 13 residues. V lost 3 bases, J lost 3 bases, and 8 bases lay in between. The V gene's germline CDR1 is SNHLY and CDR2 FYNNEI.

V usage is TRBV28 and J usage is TRBJ2-3; the match to TRBD2 covers 7 bases. Losses at the gene ends were 7 bases for V and 2 bases for J; bases not matched to a gene: 6. The length of the CDR3 is 14 residues. Germline V CDR1 and CDR2: MDHEN, SYDVKM. The CDR3 spells CASTSAGLTDTQYF. The CDR3 DNA reads TGTGCCAGCACCTCAGCGGGACTCACAGATACGCAGTATTTT.

J is TRBJ1-5 and V is TRBV2, with D hard to call. The CDR3 consists of 14 residues. Germline V gene sequence: CDR1 SNHLY, CDR2 FYNNEI. Between the trimmed V and J ends, which lost 5 bases and 7 bases, there was a span of 15 bases. CDR3 sequence: CASSPSEGEQPQHF. The CDR3 bases are TGTGCCAGCAGTCCATCCGAGGGAGAGCAGCCCCAGCATTTT. Supplemented by reference TRBV2 and TRBJ1-5, the full variable domain reads EPEVTQTPSHQVTQMGQEVILRCVPISNHLYFYWYRQILGQKVEFLVSFYNNEISEKSEIFDDQFSVERPDGSNFTLKIRSTKLEDSAMYFCASSPSEGEQPQHFGDGTRLSIL.

The rearrangement joins TRBV27 to TRBJ1-1; the D gene is possibly TRBD1 (5 bases). The CDR3 length is 15 residues. CDR1 is MNHEY, CDR2 SMNVEV, per germline (reference sequence). V gave up 3 bases and J gave up 1 base, with 12 bases separating them. The CDR3 DNA follows: TGTGCCAGCAGTTTTCTCGACAGACCGAACACTGAAGCTTTCTTT. It encodes CASSFLDRPNTEAFF.

The chain joins TRBV5-1 to TRBJ2-1; 8 nucleotides agree with TRBD2. The V gene's germline CDR1 is SGHRS and CDR2 YFSETQ. The V segment lost 0 bases and the J segment 10 bases; nucleotides outside the gene matches: 12. The CDR3 totals 16 residues. CDR3 DNA sequence: TGCGCCAGCAGCTTGGGGATTAGCGGGGTGGAAGGGGAGCAGTTCTTC. Its translation is CASSLGISGVEGEQFF.

The V gene is TRBV30, the J gene TRBJ1-3; 7 nucleotides match TRBD1. CDR3 length: 13 residues. V was pared by 8 bases and J by 2 bases, with 6 bases of the junction left unmatched. Germline V CDR1 and CDR2: GTSNPN, SVGIG (reference sequence). The CDR3 region is CAGKTGAGNTIYF. As DNA, the CDR3 is TGTGCCGGGAAAACAGGGGCTGGAAACACCATATATTTT.

The V call is TRBV9, the J call TRBJ1-1; D not certain. V lost 0 bases, J lost 10 bases, and 16 bases lay in between. The CDR3 totals 14 residues. Germline loops: CDR1 SGDLS, CDR2 YYNGEE. Here the CDR3 reads CASSVVKDGVGAFF. As DNA, the CDR3 is TGTGCCAGCAGCGTAGTTAAGGACGGGGTGGGAGCTTTCTTT.

The chain recombines TRBV7-3 with TRBJ2-7; 12 bases match TRBD2. V lost 0 bases and J lost 6; bases outside the gene matches: 9. Germline loops: CDR1 SGHTA, CDR2 FQGTGA. This CDR3 is 17 amino acids long. The CDR3 nucleotides read TGTGCCAGCAGCTTAACGCCCCTGACTAGCGGGAGTCGCGAGCAGTACTTC. It yields the protein CASSLTPLTSGSREQYF. Combining the CDR3 with reference TRBV7-3 and TRBJ2-7 gives the whole variable domain GAGVSQTPSNKVTEKGKYVELRCDPISGHTALYWYRQSLGQGPEFLIYFQGTGAADDSGLPNDRFFAVRPEGSVSTLKIQRTERGDSAVYLCASSLTPLTSGSREQYFGPGTRLTVT.

This clone was seen only once. The chain is built from TRBV2 and TRBJ1-5; D is ambiguous. V dropped 1 base and J dropped 6 bases, with 16 bases sitting between them. Looked up from germline, CDR1 is SNHLY and CDR2 is FYNNEI. This CDR3 is 16 amino acids long. DNA of the CDR3: TGTGCCAGCAGTGAAGGAGGGCGGGTTGCGGGTCAGCCCCAGCATTTT. Residues: CASSEGGRVAGQPQHF. Looking up the rest from reference TRBV2 and TRBJ1-5 gives the full variable domain: EPEVTQTPSHQVTQMGQEVILRCVPISNHLYFYWYRQILGQKVEFLVSFYNNEISEKSEIFDDQFSVERPDGSNFTLKIRSTKLEDSAMYFCASSEGGRVAGQPQHFGDGTRLSIL.

The rearrangement links TRBV25-1 to TRBJ2-4; maybe TRBD2 (5 bases). This CDR3 spans 15 amino acids. Trimming removed 3 bases from V and 8 bases from J, with 17 bases in between. Germline V lookup: CDR1 MGHDK, CDR2 SYGVNS. The CDR3 loop is CASSDSWQVGDIQYF. Written as DNA, the CDR3 is TGTGCCAGCAGTGATTCCTGGCAGGTGGGAGACATTCAGTACTTC.

The V gene is TRBV6-1, the J gene TRBJ2-7, with D perhaps TRBD2 (6 bases). Trimming cost V 8 bases and J 5 bases, with 19 bases left between them. From germline, CDR1 is MNHNS and CDR2 SASEGT. The CDR3 has 14 amino acids. CDR3 in amino acids: CASHLGGSGNEQYF. Here the CDR3 DNA reads TGTGCCAGCCACTTGGGGGGATCGGGCAACGAGCAGTACTTC.

V and J are TRBV28 and TRBJ1-2; 7 positions agree with TRBD1. Germline CDR1 MDHEN, CDR2 SYDVKM. V lost 5 bases to trimming and J lost 7 bases; unmatched junction nucleotides: 16. The CDR3 is 16 residues long. CDR3 sequence (DNA): TGTGCCAGCAGTCCTCCCGGGGCAAGGGGGCGTTCTGGCTACACCTTC. This sequence encodes CASSPPGARGRSGYTF.

V usage is TRBV30 and J usage is TRBJ1-1, with D possibly matching TRBD1 (5 bases). With 3 bases removed from V and 1 base from J, the gap between germline ends came to 9 bases. CDR1 and CDR2 (germline): GTSNPN, SVGIG (reference sequence). The CDR3 has 13 amino acids. As DNA, the CDR3 is TGTGCCTGGAGCCGACAGAAGAACACTGAAGCTTTCTTT. Amino acid sequence: CAWSRQKNTEAFF.